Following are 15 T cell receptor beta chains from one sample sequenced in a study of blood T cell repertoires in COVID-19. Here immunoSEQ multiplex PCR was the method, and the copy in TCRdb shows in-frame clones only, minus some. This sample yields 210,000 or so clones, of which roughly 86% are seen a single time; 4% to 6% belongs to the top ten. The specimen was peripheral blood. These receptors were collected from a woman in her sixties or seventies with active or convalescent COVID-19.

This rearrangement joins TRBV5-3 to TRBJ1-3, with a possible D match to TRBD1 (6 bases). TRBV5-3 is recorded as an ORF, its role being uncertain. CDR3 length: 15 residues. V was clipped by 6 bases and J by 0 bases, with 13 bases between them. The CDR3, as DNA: TGTGCCAGAAAAAGACAGGCGGGCTCTGGAAACACCATATATTTT. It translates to CARKRQAGSGNTIYF.

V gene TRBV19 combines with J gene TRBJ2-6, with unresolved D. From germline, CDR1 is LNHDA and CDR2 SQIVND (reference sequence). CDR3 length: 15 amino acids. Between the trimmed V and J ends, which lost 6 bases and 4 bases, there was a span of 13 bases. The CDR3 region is CASSNRVPGANVLTF. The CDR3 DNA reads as TGTGCCAGTAGCAATCGGGTCCCGGGGGCCAACGTCCTGACTTTC.

The CDR3, as DNA: TGTGCCAGCTCACTTTCAGGGGGCCAAGAGACCCAGTACTTC. Encoded protein: CASSLSGGQETQYF. The J gene is TRBJ2-5, the V gene TRBV18; 7 nucleotides match TRBD1. Germline V gives CDR1 KGHSH, CDR2 LQKENI. This CDR3 spans 14 amino acids. V was pared by 4 bases and J by 1 base, with 3 bases of the junction left unmatched.

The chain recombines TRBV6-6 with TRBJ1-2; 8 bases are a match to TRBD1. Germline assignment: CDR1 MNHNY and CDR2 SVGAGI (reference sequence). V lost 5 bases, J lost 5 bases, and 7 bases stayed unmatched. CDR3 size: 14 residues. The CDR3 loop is CASSQQGASYGYTF. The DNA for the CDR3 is TGTGCCAGCAGTCAGCAGGGGGCGTCTTATGGCTACACCTTC.

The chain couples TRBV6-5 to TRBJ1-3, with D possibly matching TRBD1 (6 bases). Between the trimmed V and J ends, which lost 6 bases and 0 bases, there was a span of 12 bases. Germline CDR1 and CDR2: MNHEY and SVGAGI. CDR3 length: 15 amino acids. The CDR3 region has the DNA TGTGCCAGCAGCCTTCGGGACACCTCTGGAAACACCATATATTTT. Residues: CASSLRDTSGNTIYF.

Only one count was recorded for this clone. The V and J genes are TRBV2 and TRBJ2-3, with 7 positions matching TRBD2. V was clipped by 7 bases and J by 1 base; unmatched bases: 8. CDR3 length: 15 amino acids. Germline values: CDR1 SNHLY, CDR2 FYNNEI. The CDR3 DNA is TGTGCCAGCATACGCGCGGCGGGGGGCACAGATACGCAGTATTTT. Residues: CASIRAAGGTDTQYF.

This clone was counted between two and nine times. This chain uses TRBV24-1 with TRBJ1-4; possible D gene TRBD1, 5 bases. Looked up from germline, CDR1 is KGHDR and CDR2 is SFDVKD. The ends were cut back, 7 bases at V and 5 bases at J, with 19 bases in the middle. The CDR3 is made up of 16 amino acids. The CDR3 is CATRFCRRGRNEKLFF. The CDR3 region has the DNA TGTGCCACCAGATTTTGCCGCCGGGGGAGGAATGAAAAACTGTTTTTT.

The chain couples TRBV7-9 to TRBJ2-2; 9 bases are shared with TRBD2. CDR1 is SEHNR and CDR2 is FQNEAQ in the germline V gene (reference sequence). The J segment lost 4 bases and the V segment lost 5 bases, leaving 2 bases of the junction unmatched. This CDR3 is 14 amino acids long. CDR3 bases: TGTGCCAGCAGCCAAGCGGGAGGCACCGGGGAGCTGTTTTTT. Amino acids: CASSQAGGTGELFF.

The CDR3 loop is CASSPFTSGSTNEQFF. CDR3 in DNA: TGTGCCAGCAGCCCCTTTACTAGCGGGAGTACGAATGAGCAGTTCTTC. This rearrangement joins TRBV3-1 (or the pseudogene TRBV3-2) to TRBJ2-1; the match to TRBD2 covers 11 bases. V shed 4 bases, J shed 7 bases, and the junction held 9 bases outside the gene matches. Germline assignment: CDR1 LGHDT and CDR2 YNNKEL (reference sequence). The CDR3 has 16 residues.

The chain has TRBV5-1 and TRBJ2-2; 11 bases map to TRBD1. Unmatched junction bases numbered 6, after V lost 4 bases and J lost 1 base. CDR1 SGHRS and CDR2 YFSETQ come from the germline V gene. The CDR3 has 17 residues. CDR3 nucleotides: TGCGCCAGCAGCAAGGACAGGGGGCTTAAGAACACCGGGGAGCTGTTTTTT. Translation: CASSKDRGLKNTGELFF.

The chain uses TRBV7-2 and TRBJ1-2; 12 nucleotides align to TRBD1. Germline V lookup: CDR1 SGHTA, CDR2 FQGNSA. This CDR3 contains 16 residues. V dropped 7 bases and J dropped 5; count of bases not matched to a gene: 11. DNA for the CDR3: TGTGCCAGCAAAATGGCCGGGACAGGGGGCTTTTATGGCTACACCTTC. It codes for CASKMAGTGGFYGYTF.

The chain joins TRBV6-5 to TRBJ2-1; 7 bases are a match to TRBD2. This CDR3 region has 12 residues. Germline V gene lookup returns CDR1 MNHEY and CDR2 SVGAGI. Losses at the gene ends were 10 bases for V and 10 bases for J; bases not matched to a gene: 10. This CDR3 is CAIASQTSEQFF. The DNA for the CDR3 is TGTGCCATCGCTTCCCAGACTAGCGAGCAGTTCTTC.

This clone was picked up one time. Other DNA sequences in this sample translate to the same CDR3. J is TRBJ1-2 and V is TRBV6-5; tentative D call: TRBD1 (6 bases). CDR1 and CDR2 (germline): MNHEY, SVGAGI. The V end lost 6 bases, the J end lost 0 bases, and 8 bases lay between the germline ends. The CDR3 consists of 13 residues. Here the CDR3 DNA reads TGTGCCAGCAGCAGGGGCGCTAACTATGGCTACACCTTC. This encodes CASSRGANYGYTF.

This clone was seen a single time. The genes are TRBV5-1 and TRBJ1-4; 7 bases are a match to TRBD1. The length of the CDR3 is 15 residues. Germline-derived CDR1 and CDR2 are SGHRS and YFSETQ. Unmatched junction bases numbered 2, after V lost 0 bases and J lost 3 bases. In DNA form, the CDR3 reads TGCGCCAGCAGCTTGGAGGGGGCCCCTAATGAAAAACTGTTTTTT. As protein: CASSLEGAPNEKLFF.

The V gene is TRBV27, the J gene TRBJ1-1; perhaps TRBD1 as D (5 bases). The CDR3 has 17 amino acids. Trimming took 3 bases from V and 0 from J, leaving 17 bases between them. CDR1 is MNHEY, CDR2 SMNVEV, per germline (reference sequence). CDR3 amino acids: CASSFGHAANMNTEAFF. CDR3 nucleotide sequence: TGTGCCAGCAGTTTTGGACATGCAGCCAATATGAACACTGAAGCTTTCTTT.